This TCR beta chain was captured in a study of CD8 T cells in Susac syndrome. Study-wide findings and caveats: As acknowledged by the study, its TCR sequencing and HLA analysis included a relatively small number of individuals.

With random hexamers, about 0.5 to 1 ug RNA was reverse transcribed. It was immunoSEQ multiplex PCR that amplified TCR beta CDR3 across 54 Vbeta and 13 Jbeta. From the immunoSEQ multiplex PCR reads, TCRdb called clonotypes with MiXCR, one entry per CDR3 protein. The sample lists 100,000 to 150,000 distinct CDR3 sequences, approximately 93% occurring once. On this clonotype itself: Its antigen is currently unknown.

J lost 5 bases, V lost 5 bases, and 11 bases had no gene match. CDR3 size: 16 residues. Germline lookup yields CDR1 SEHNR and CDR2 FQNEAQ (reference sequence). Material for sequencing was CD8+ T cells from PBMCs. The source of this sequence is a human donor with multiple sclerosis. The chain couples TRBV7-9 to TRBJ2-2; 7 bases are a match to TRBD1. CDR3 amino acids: CASSPTDRARTGELFF. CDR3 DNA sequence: TGTGCCAGCAGCCCGACCGACAGGGCGAGGACCGGGGAGCTGTTTTTT. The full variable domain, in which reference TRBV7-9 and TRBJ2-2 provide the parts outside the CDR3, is DTGVSQNPRHKITKRGQNVTFRCDPISEHNRLYWYRQTLGQGPEFLTYFQNEAQLEKSRLLSDRFSAERPKGSFSTLEIQRTEQGDSAMYLCASSPTDRARTGELFFGEGSRLTVL.